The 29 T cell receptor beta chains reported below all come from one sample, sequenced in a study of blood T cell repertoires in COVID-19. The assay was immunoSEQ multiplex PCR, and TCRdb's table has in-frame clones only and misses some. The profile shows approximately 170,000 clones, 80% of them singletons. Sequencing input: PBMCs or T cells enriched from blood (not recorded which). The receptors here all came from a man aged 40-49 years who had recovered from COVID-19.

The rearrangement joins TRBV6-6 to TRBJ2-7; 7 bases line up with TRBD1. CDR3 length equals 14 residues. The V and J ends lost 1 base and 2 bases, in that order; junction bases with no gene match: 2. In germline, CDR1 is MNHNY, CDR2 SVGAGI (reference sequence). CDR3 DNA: TGTGCCAGCAGTTACTTGGGACAGCCCTACGAGCAGTACTTC. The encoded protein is CASSYLGQPYEQYF.

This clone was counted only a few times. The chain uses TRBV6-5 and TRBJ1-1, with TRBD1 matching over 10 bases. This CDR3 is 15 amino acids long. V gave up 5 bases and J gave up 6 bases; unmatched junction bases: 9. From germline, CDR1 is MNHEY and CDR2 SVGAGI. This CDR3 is CASSPDRGRWAEAFF. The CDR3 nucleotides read TGTGCCAGCAGTCCCGACAGGGGGCGATGGGCTGAAGCTTTCTTT.

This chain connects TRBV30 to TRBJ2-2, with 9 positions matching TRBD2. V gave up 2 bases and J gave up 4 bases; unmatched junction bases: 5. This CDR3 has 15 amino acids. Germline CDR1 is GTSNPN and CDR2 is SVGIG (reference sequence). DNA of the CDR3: TGTGCCTGGAGTCGGGGTAGCGGGGGCACCGGGGAGCTGTTTTTT. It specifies CAWSRGSGGTGELFF. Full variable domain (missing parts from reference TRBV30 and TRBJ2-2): SQTIHQWPATLVQPVGSPLSLECTVEGTSNPNLYWYRQAAGRGLQLLFYSVGIGQISSEVPQNLSASRPQDRQFILSSKKLLLSDSGFYLCAWSRGSGGTGELFFGEGSRLTVL.

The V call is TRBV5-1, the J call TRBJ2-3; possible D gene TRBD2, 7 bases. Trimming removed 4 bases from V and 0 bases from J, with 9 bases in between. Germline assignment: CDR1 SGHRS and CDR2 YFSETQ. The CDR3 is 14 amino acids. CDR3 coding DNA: TGCGCCAGCAGCGGGGGGGCTAGCACAGATACGCAGTATTTT. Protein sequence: CASSGGASTDTQYF. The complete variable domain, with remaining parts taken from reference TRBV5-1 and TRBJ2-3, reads KAGVTQTPRYLIKTRGQQVTLSCSPISGHRSVSWYQQTPGQGLQFLFEYFSETQRNKGNFPGRFSGRQFSNSRSEMNVSTLELGDSALYLCASSGGASTDTQYFGPGTRLTVL.

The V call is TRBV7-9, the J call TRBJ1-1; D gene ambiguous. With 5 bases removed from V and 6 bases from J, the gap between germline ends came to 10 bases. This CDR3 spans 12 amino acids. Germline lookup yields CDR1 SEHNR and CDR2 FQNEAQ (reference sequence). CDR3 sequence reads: CASSTGFAEAFF. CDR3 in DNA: TGTGCCAGCAGCACGGGGTTCGCTGAAGCTTTCTTT.

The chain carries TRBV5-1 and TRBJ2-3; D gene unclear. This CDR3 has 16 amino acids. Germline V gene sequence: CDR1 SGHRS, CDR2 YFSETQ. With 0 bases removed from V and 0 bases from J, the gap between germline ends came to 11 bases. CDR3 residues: CASSLGAVVSTDTQYF. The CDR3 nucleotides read TGCGCCAGCAGCTTGGGGGCAGTTGTGAGCACAGATACGCAGTATTTT. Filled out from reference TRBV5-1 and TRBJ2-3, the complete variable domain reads KAGVTQTPRYLIKTRGQQVTLSCSPISGHRSVSWYQQTPGQGLQFLFEYFSETQRNKGNFPGRFSGRQFSNSRSEMNVSTLELGDSALYLCASSLGAVVSTDTQYFGPGTRLTVL.

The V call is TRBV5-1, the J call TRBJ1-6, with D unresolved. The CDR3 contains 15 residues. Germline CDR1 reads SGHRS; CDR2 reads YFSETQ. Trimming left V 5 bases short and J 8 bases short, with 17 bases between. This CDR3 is CASSQGPGADSPLHF. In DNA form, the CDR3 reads TGCGCCAGCAGTCAAGGTCCGGGAGCTGATTCACCCCTCCACTTT.

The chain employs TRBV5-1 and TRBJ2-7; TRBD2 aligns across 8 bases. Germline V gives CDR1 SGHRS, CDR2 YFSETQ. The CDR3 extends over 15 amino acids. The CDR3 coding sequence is TGCGCTCCAGCTGGTAGGGGGACTAGTTCCCACGAGCAGTACGTC. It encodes CAPAGRGTSSHEQYV.

The CDR3 here is CASSLGAQSTREQYV. The CDR3 nucleotides are TGCGCCAGCAGTCTGGGGGCGCAAAGTACGCGCGAGCAGTACGTC. The chain has TRBV10-2 and TRBJ2-7; the D gene is possibly TRBD1 (6 bases). Trimming took 5 bases from V and 6 from J, leaving 20 bases between them. This CDR3 region has 15 residues. Germline lookup yields CDR1 WSHSY and CDR2 SAAADI.

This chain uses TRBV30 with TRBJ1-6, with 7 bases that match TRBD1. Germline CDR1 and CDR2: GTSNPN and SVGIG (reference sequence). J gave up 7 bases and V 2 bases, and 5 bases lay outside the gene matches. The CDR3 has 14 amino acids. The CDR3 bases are TGTGCCTGGAGTCGGGACAGAGGGAATTCACCCCTCCACTTT. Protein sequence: CAWSRDRGNSPLHF.

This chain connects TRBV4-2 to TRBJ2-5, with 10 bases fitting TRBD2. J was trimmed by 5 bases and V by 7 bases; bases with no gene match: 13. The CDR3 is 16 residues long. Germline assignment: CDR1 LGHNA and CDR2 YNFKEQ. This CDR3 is CASTRGAGGVYETQYF. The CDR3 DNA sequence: TGTGCCAGCACCCGAGGAGCGGGGGGGGTCTACGAGACCCAGTACTTC.

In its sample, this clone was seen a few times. CDR3 DNA: TGTGCCAGCAGCCTCGGGACAGGGGCCTTGTATTCCTATAATTCACCCCTCCACTTT. Residues: CASSLGTGALYSYNSPLHF. The V call is TRBV3-1 (or the pseudogene TRBV3-2), the J call TRBJ1-6, with 10 positions matching TRBD1. V lost 4 bases and J lost 1; bases outside the gene matches: 10. CDR3 length: 19 residues. Germline lookup yields CDR1 LGHDT and CDR2 YNNKEL (reference sequence).

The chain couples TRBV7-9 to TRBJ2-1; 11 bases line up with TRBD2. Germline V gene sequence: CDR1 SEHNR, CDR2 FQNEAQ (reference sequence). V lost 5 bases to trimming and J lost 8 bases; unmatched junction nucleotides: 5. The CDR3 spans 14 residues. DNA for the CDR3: TGTGCCAGCAGCCTGACTAGCGGGGCCGATGAGCAGTTCTTC. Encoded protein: CASSLTSGADEQFF.

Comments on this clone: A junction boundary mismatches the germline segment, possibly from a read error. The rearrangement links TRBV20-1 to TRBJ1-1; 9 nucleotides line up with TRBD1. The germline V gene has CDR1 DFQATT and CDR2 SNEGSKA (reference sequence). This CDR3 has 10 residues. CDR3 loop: CSAGDRAPPF. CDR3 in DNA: TGCAGTGCTGGGGACAGGGCCCCGCCATTT.

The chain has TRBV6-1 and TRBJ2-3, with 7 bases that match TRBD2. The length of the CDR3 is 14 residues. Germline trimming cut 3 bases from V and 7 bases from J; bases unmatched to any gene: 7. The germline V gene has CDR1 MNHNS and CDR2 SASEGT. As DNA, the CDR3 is TGTGCCAGCAGTGACCGCGGGGGTACCTATACGCAGTATTTT. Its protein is CASSDRGGTYTQYF.

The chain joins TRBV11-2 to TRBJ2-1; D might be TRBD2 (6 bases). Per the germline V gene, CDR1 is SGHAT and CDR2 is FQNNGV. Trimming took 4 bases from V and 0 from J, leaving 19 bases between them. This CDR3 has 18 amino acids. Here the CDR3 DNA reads TGTGCCAGCAGCTCTTGTTGCGGGGAGATACGCTCCTACAATGAGCAGTTCTTC. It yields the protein CASSSCCGEIRSYNEQFF.

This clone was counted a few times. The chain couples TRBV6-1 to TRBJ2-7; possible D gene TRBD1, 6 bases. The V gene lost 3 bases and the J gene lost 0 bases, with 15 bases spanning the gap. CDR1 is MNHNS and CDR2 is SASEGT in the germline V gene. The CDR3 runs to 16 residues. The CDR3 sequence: CASSEVFGTLSYEQYF. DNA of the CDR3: TGTGCCAGCAGTGAGGTCTTCGGGACACTCTCCTACGAGCAGTACTTC.

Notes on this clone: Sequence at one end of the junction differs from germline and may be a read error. CDR3 loop: CASNLAGGSGELFF. CDR3 nucleotide sequence: TGTGCCAGCAACTTAGCGGGGGGGTCTGGGGAGCTGTTTTTT. This chain joins TRBV7-2 and TRBJ2-2; 11 bases are shared with TRBD2. The CDR3 covers 14 residues. Germline V gene lookup returns CDR1 SGHTA and CDR2 FQGNSA.

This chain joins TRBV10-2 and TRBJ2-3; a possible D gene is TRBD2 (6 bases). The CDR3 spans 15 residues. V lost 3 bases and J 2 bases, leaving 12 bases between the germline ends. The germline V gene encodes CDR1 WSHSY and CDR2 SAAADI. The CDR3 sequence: CASSDLAGSTDTQYF. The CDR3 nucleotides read TGCGCCAGCAGTGATTTGGCGGGGTCCACAGATACGCAGTATTTT.

The CDR3 DNA is TGTGCCAGCAGGGCAGGGGCCGGTATTCAAGAGACCCAGTACTTC. Amino acid sequence: CASRAGAGIQETQYF. The chain carries TRBV6-5 and TRBJ2-5; D perhaps matches TRBD1 (6 bases). With 6 bases removed from V and 2 bases from J, the gap between germline ends came to 16 bases. The germline CDR1 and CDR2 sequences are MNHEY and SVGAGI. The CDR3 is made up of 15 amino acids.

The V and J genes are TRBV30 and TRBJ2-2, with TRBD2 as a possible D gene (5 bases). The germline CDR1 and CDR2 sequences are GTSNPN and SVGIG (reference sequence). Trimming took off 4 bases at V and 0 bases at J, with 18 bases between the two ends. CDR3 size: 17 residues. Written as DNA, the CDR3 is TGTGCCTGGATCCCGTGGATCGCGGGCGCGAACACCGGGGAGCTGTTTTTT. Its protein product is CAWIPWIAGANTGELFF.

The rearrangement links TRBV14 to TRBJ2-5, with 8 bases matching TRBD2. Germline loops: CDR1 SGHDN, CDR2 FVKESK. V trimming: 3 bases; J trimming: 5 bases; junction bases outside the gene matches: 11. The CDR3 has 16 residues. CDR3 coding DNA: TGTGCCAGCAGCCATCTATCGGGGGGGCCAGCGGAGACCCAGTACTTC. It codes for CASSHLSGGPAETQYF. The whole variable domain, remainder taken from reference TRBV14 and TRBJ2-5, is EAGVTQFPSHSVIEKGQTVTLRCDPISGHDNLYWYRRVMGKEIKFLLHFVKESKQDESGMPNNRFLAERTGGTYSTLKVQPAELEDSGVYFCASSHLSGGPAETQYFGPGTRLLVL.

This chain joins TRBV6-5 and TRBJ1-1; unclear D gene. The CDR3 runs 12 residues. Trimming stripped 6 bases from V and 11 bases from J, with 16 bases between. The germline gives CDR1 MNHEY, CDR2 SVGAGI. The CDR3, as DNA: TGTGCCAGCAGCGTACGAGACTTGAGGGCTTTCTTT. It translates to CASSVRDLRAFF.

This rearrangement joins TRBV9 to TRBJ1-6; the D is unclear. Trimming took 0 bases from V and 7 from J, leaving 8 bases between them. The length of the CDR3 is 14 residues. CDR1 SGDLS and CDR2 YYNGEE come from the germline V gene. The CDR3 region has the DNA TGTGCCAGCAGCGTAGAGGGAGAAAATTCACCCCTCCACTTT. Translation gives CASSVEGENSPLHF. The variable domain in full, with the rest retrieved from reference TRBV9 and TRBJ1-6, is DSGVTQTPKHLITATGQRVTLRCSPRSGDLSVYWYQQSLDQGLQFLIQYYNGEERAKGNILERFSAQQFPDLHSELNLSSLELGDSALYFCASSVEGENSPLHFGNGTRLTVT.

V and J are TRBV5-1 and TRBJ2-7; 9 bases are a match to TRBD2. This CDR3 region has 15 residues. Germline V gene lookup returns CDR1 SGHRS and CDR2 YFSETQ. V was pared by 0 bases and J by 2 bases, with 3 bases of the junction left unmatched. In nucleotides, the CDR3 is TGCGCCAGCAGCTTGGTAGGCGGGGGGGCCTACGAGCAGTACTTC. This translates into CASSLVGGGAYEQYF.

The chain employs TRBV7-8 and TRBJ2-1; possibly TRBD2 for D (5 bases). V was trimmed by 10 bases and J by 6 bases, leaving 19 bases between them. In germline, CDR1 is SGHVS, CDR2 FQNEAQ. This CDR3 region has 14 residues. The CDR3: CATNAGKNTNEQFF. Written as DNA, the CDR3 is TGTGCCACCAACGCCGGGAAGAACACCAATGAGCAGTTCTTC.

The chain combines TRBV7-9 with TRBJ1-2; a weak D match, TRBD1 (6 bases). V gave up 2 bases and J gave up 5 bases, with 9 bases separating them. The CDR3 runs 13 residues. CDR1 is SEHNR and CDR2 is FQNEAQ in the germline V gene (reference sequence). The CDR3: CASSLNQGYGYTF. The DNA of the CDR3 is TGTGCCAGCAGCTTAAACCAGGGGTATGGCTACACCTTC.

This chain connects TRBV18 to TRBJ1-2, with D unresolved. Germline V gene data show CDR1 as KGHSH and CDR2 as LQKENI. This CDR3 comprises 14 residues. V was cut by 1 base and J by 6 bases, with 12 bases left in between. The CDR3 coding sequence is TGTGCCAGCTCACCACTTGGGGAGAGGAATGGCTACACCTTC. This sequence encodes CASSPLGERNGYTF. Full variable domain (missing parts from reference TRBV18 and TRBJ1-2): NAGVMQNPRHLVRRRGQEARLRCSPMKGHSHVYWYRQLPEEGLKFMVYLQKENIIDESGMPKERFSAEFPKEGPSILRIQQVVRGDSAAYFCASSPLGERNGYTFGSGTRLTVV.

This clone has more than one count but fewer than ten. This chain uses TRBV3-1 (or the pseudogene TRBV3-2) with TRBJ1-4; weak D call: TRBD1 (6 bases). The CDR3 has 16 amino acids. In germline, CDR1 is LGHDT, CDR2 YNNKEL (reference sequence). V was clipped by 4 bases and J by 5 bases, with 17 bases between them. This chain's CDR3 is CASSPDPGAGNEKLFF. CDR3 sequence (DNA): TGTGCCAGCAGCCCCGATCCAGGGGCTGGAAATGAAAAACTGTTTTTT.